The clone carrying this T cell receptor (beta chain) has more than one count but fewer than ten. As yet, its antigen is unknown. These data belong to a study of response to subunit inactivated influenza vaccine. Study conclusions and caveats: Few additional T cells are recruited per seasonal influenza vaccination, authors suggested.

TCRdb ran MiXCR on the RT-PCR reads and lists one entry per CDR3 protein. The repertoire has hundreds of thousands of distinct CDR3 sequences, 13% of them found once; the top ten carry about an eighth. V dropped 6 bases and J dropped 4 bases, with 12 bases sitting between them. The CDR3 sequence is 14 residues long. Material: PBMCs from blood, obtained 35 to 45 days after vaccination. This sequence originates from a man aged 50-59 years who received an inactivated influenza vaccine. V is TRBV12-3 or TRBV12-4 and J is TRBJ1-4; the D gene is possibly TRBD1 (5 bases). DNA of the CDR3: TGTGCCAGCAGCCCGGGGGGGGGTAATGAAAAACTGTTTTTT. Its translation: CASSPGGGNEKLFF.